What follows is one TCR beta chain and its context. What it recognizes is unknown. This CDR3 region has 12 residues. V was clipped by 4 bases and J by 5 bases, with 8 bases between them. The germline CDR1 and CDR2 sequences are KGHSH and LQKENI. These data are taken from a study of shared clonotypes between healthy human individuals. Study context: Three plates each covered CD4 naive and memory; CD8 naive two, CD8 memory one. Whole-study results and caveats: Limited genetic and exposure-history diversity came from having few donors. Investigators expected sequencing depth to affect clonotype sharing among donors. Relative to memory subsets, naive subsets generally showed larger estimated richness.

Sequencing was performed with immunoSEQ multiplex PCR; in TCRdb, only in-frame clones are kept and a portion is missing. The data hold hundreds of thousands of clones, with about two thirds observed a single time. The chain has TRBV18 and TRBJ2-5; D might be TRBD2 (5 bases). This TCR was recovered from a woman aged 25 to 39 in good health. Material: memory CD4+ T cells sorted from blood. Described subset: CD45RA-negative fraction. CDR3 region: CASSLASETQYF. The CDR3 bases are TGTGCCAGCTCACTAGCGTCCGAGACCCAGTACTTC.